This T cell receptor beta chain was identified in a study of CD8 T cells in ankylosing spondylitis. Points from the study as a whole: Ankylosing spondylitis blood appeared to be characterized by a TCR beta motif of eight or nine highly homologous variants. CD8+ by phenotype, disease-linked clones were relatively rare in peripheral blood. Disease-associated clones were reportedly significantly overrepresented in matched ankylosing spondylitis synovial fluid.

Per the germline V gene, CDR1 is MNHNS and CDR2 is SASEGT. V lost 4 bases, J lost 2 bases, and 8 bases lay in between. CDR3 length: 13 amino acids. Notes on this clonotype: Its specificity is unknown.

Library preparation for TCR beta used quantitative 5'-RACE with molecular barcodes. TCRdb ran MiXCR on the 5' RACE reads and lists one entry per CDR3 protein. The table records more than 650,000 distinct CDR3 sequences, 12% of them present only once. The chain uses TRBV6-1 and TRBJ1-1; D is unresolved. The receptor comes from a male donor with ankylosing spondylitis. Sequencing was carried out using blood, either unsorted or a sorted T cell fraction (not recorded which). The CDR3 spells CASSGVFNTEAFF. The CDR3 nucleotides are TGTGCCAGCAGTGGGGTCTTTAACACTGAAGCTTTCTTT.